This T cell receptor beta chain was sequenced in a study of beta chain features in type 1 diabetes. The whole isolated RNA underwent reverse transcription, so sequencing captured expressed TCRB transcripts. Mean read depth for naive, central memory and regulatory T cell samples was approximately 3.57 million reads. Using immunoSEQ multiplex PCR, the repertoire was profiled, and TCRdb retains in-frame clones only, with some absent. The data show about 230,000 clones, with over 8.5% seen just once and approximately 0.03% held by the top ten. The ends lost 4 bases at V and 4 bases at J; junction bases unmatched: 4. This CDR3 contains 14 residues. Germline V gene lookup returns CDR1 SGHRS and CDR2 YFSETQ.

The receptor was derived from a woman younger than 35 in good health. Sequencing was carried out using naive CD4+ T cells from blood. V gene TRBV5-1 combines with J gene TRBJ2-2, with TRBD2 matching 7 bases. The CDR3 protein is CASSRPSGTGELFF. CDR3 sequence (DNA): TGCGCCAGCAGCCGTCCTAGCGGCACCGGGGAGCTGTTTTTT.